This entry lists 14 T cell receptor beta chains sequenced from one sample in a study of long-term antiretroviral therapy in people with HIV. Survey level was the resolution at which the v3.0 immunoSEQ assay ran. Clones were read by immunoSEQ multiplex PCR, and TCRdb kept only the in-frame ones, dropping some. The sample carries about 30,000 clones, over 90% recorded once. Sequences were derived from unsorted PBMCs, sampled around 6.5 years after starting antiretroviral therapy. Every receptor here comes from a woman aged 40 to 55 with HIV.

CDR3 in amino acids: CASSLGGQGSTDTQYF. CDR3 DNA sequence: TGCGCCAGCAGCTTGGGGGGACAGGGGAGCACAGATACGCAGTATTTT. The V gene is TRBV5-1, the J gene TRBJ2-3, with 10 bases aligning to TRBD1. V was clipped by 0 bases and J by 0 bases; unmatched bases: 1. Germline V gene data show CDR1 as SGHRS and CDR2 as YFSETQ. The CDR3 sequence is 16 residues long.

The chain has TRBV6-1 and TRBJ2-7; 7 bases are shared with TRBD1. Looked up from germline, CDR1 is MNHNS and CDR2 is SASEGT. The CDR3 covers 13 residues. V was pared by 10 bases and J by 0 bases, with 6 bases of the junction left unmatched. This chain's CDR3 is CATRTGSSYEQYF. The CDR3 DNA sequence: TGTGCCACCCGGACAGGCAGCTCCTACGAGCAGTACTTC.

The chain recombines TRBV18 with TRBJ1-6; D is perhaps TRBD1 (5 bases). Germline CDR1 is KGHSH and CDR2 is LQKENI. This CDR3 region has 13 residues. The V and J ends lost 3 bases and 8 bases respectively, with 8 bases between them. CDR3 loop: CASSPRQYSPLHF. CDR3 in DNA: TGTGCCAGCTCACCGAGACAGTATTCACCCCTCCACTTT.

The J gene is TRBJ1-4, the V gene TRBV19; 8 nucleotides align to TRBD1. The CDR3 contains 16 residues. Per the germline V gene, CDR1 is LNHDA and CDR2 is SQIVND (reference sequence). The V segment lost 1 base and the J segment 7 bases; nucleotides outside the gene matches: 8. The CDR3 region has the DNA TGTGCCAGTAGTATAGGGAAAACAGGGGGAGGTGAAAAACTGTTTTTT. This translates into CASSIGKTGGGEKLFF.

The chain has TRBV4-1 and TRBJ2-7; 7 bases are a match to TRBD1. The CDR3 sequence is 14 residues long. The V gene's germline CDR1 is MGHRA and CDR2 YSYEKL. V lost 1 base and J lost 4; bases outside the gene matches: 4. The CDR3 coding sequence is TGCGCCAGCAGCCAAGCACAGGGGCATTACGAGCAGTACTTC. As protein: CASSQAQGHYEQYF.

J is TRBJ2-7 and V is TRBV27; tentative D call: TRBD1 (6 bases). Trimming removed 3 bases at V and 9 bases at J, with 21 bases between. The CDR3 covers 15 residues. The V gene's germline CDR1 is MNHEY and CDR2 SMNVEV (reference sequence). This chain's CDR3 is CASSFVGTSLKVQYF. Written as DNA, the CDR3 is TGTGCCAGCAGTTTCGTCGGGACAAGCCTCAAGGTGCAGTACTTC.

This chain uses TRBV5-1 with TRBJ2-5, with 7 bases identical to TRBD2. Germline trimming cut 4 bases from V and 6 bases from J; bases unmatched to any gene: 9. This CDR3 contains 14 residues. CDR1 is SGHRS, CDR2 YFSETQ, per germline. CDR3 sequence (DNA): TGCGCCAGCAGCCCCTCGGGCGGGGGAAAGACCCAGTACTTC. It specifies CASSPSGGGKTQYF.

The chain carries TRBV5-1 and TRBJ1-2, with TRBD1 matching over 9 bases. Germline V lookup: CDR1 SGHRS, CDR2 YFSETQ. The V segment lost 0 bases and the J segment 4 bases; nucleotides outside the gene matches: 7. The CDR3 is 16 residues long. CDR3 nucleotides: TGCGCCAGCAGCTTGGCGCTGGACAGGGGAAGCTATGGCTACACCTTC. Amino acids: CASSLALDRGSYGYTF.

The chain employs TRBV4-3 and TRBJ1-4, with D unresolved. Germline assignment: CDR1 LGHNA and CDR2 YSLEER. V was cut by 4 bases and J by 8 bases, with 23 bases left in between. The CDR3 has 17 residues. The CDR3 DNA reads TGCGCCAGCAGCCCTTACGACGAGCGGCGGGGTCTGGAAAAACTGTTTTTT. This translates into CASSPYDERRGLEKLFF.

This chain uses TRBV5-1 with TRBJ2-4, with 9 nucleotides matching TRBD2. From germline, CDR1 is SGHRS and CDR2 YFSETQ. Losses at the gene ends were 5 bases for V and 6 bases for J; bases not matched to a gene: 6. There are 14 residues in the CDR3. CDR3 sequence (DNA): TGCGCCAGCAGGCTCGCGGGGGGGCCAAACATTCAGTACTTC. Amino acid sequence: CASRLAGGPNIQYF. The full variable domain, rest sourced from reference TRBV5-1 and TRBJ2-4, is KAGVTQTPRYLIKTRGQQVTLSCSPISGHRSVSWYQQTPGQGLQFLFEYFSETQRNKGNFPGRFSGRQFSNSRSEMNVSTLELGDSALYLCASRLAGGPNIQYFGAGTRLSVL.

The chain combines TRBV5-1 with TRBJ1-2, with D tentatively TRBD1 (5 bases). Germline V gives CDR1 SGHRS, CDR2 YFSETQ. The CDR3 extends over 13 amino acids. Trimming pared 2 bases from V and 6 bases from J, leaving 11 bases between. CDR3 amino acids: CASSFDRDHGYTF. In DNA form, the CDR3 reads TGCGCCAGCAGCTTCGATAGGGACCATGGCTACACCTTC.

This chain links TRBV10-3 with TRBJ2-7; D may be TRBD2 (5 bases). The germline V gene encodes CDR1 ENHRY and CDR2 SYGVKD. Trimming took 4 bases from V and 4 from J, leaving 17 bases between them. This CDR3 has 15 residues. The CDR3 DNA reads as TGTGCCATCAGTGCCGGGCGGGCCCGGAGGTACGAGCAGTACTTC. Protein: CAISAGRARRYEQYF.

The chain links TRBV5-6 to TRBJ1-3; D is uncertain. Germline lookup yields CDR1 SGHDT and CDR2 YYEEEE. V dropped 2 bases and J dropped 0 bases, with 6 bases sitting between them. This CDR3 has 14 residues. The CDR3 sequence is CASSFTGSGNTIYF. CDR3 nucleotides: TGTGCCAGCAGCTTTACGGGCTCTGGAAACACCATATATTTT.

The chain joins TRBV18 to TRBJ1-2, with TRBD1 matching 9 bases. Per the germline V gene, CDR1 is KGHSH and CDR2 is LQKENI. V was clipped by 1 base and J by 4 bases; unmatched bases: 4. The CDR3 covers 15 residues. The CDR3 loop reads CASSPQGQGFYGYTF. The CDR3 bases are TGTGCCAGCTCACCACAGGGACAGGGCTTCTATGGCTACACCTTC.